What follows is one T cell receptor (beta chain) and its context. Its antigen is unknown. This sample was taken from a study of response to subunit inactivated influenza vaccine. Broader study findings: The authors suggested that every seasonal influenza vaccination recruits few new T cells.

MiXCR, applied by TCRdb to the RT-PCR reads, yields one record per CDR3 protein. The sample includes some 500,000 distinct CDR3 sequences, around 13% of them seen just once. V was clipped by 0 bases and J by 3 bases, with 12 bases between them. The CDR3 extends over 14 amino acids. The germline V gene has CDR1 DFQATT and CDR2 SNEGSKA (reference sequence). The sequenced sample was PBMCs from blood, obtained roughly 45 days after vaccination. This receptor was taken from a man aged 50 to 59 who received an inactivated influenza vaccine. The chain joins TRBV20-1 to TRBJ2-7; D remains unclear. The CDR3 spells CSARDLKKGYEQYF. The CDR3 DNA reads TGCAGTGCTAGAGATTTGAAAAAGGGCTACGAGCAGTACTTC.